This T cell receptor beta chain was profiled in a study of cytomegalovirus exposure and HLA in healthy donors. Findings of the study overall: Later, an analysis found that common viral pathogens appeared to be linked with several of the most significant clusters. Published work reported that the classifier diagnosed cytomegalovirus status with high specificity and sensitivity. In a later analysis, compared with equally common non-associated chains, HLA-associated beta chains were more expanded.

This clone was counted between two and nine times. Antigen unknown. This CDR3 has 16 residues. Trimming removed 5 bases from V and 5 bases from J; junction bases left unmatched: 13. Germline V lookup: CDR1 SGHTA, CDR2 FQGNSA. A multiplex PCR was run with 60 Vbeta primers and 13 Jbeta primers. Sequencing was performed with immunoSEQ multiplex PCR; in TCRdb, only in-frame clones are kept and a portion is missing. The profile shows about 110,000 clones, over 60% of them singletons. This TCR came from an older woman in good health and CMV-seropositive. The sequenced sample was PBMCs. This chain links TRBV7-2 with TRBJ2-3; 7 nucleotides line up with TRBD1. As DNA, the CDR3 is TGTGCCAGCAGCGTACGGACAGGATTAGTAATAGATACGCAGTATTTT. Its translation is CASSVRTGLVIDTQYF.